One sample yielded the 9 T cell receptor beta chains listed below, sequenced in a study of monozygotic twins with inflammatory bowel disease. TCRdb reprocessed the 5' RACE reads, keeping one entry per CDR3 protein, no DNA. This table lists over 90,000 distinct CDR3 sequences. What was sequenced was blood. Receptors were obtained from a human donor with ulcerative colitis or Crohn's disease, or a healthy co-twin of an affected twin (not recorded which).

The chain has TRBV4-2 and TRBJ2-6. CDR1 and CDR2 (germline): LGHNA, YNFKEQ. There are 15 residues in the CDR3. CDR3 protein: CASSQDSSGANVLTF.

The J gene is TRBJ2-1, the V gene TRBV29-1; TCRdb's D gene call, TRBD1, goes unchecked for lack of DNA. Germline lookup yields CDR1 SQVTM and CDR2 ANQGSEA. CDR3 length: 15 residues. This chain's CDR3 is CSALRGTGPYNEQFF.

CDR3 region: CASSPGRGSDQPQHF. The V gene is TRBV18, the J gene TRBJ1-5; the TRBD1 assignment by TCRdb is unverifiable without DNA. This CDR3 has 15 residues. Germline V CDR1 and CDR2: KGHSH, LQKENI.

The chain combines TRBV5-5 with TRBJ1-2; TCRdb names TRBD1, which stays unverified in the absence of DNA. CDR1 SGHKS and CDR2 YYEKEE come from the germline V gene (reference sequence). This CDR3 spans 16 amino acids. CDR3 loop: CASSLASQGVKTGYTF.

V is TRBV5-1 and J is TRBJ2-7; TCRdb returns TRBD1, unconfirmable since there is no DNA. Germline CDR1 and CDR2: SGHRS and YFSETQ. There are 14 residues in the CDR3. CDR3 region: CASSLEGVRYEQYF.

This chain uses TRBV5-1 with TRBJ1-2; TCRdb indicates TRBD1, and absent DNA this call remains unverified. There are 14 residues in the CDR3. Germline CDR1 and CDR2: SGHRS and YFSETQ. CDR3 amino acids: CASSLVPGAYGYTF.

The CDR3 reads CASSLERVSYEQYF. The genes are TRBV5-1 and TRBJ2-7; TCRdb's D call of TRBD2 is untestable without DNA. Germline loops: CDR1 SGHRS, CDR2 YFSETQ. The CDR3 spans 14 residues.

The rearrangement uses TRBV7-2 and TRBJ2-7. The CDR3 spans 12 residues. CDR1 SGHTA and CDR2 FQGNSA come from the germline V gene. The CDR3 region is CASSHTRYEQYF.

The V gene is TRBV2, the J gene TRBJ1-1; the D call from TCRdb, TRBD1, cannot be confirmed without DNA. This CDR3 comprises 11 residues. The germline gives CDR1 SNHLY, CDR2 FYNNEI. The CDR3: CASSYQWGAFF.